These 12 T cell receptor beta chains were sequenced from one sample in a study of shared clonotypes between healthy human individuals. Assay used: immunoSEQ multiplex PCR; TCRdb lists only in-frame clones, some missing. The table records more than 400,000 clones, over 70% of them present only once. The material sequenced was PBMCs. These TCRs come from a woman aged 35 to 49 in good health. Some clones in this sample may be carry-over from other donors' samples.

Comments on this clone: A read error is the likely source, as a far larger clone sits one nucleotide away. V gene TRBV19 combines with J gene TRBJ2-4; 10 nucleotides match TRBD2. V lost 8 bases and J lost 9; bases outside the gene matches: 10. The CDR3 is made up of 14 amino acids. Germline loops: CDR1 LNHDA, CDR2 SQIVND (reference sequence). The CDR3 sequence is CASSLAGVHRIQYF. CDR3 bases: TGTGCCAGTTCTCTAGCGGGAGTACATCGCATTCAGTACTTC.

This clone was observed a handful of times. V and J are TRBV25-1 and TRBJ1-1; D uncertain. The ends were cut back, 6 bases at V and 0 bases at J, with 11 bases in the middle. Germline-derived CDR1 and CDR2 are MGHDK and SYGVNS. The CDR3 extends over 14 amino acids. Here the CDR3 reads CASSRGSLNTEAFF. Written as DNA, the CDR3 is TGTGCCAGCAGCCGCGGGTCTTTGAACACTGAAGCTTTCTTT.

The V gene is TRBV28, the J gene TRBJ1-5, with a possible D match to TRBD1 (6 bases). The CDR3 covers 14 residues. Germline CDR1 and CDR2: MDHEN and SYDVKM. V dropped 7 bases and J dropped 0 bases, with 10 bases sitting between them. CDR3 in DNA: TGTGCCAGCACGGGGACATTTAGCAATCAGCCCCAGCATTTT. Translating gives CASTGTFSNQPQHF.

Only a few counts were recorded for this clone. A junction boundary mismatches the germline segment, possibly from a read error. V is TRBV15 and J is TRBJ2-7; D is unclear. This CDR3 spans 13 amino acids. Germline V lookup: CDR1 LNHNV, CDR2 YYDKDF (reference sequence). DNA for the CDR3: TGTGCCACCAGCGGAGAGTTAGGTTCCGAGCAGTACTTC. Amino acids: CATSGELGSEQYF. The whole variable domain, remainder taken from reference TRBV15 and TRBJ2-7, is DAMVIQNPRYQVTQFGKPVTLSCSQTLNHNVMYWYQQKSSQAPKLLFHYYDKDFNNEADTPDNFQSRRPNTSFCFLDIRSPGLGDTAMYLCATSGELGSEQYFGPGTRLTVT.

The CDR3 protein is CASSIGGYPATNEKLFF. In DNA form, the CDR3 reads TGTGCCAGTAGTATAGGAGGGTATCCAGCAACTAATGAAAAACTGTTTTTT. The chain couples TRBV19 to TRBJ1-4; D remains unclear. The CDR3 spans 17 residues. Per the germline V gene, CDR1 is LNHDA and CDR2 is SQIVND (reference sequence). Trimming cost V 1 base and J 0 bases, with 12 bases left between them.

A word on this clone: A far larger clone is only one base removed, so a read error is likely. Other DNA variants within this sample encode the same CDR3. V is TRBV18 and J is TRBJ1-1, with D hard to call. This CDR3 has 15 amino acids. Germline V lookup: CDR1 KGHSH, CDR2 LQKENI. The CDR3: CASSPREIAATEAFF. In DNA, the CDR3 is TGTGCTAGCTCACCAAGGGAGATCGCCGCTACTGAAGCTTTCTTT.

This clone was observed at least ten times. V gene TRBV10-3 combines with J gene TRBJ2-5; 10 nucleotides match TRBD1. Germline values: CDR1 ENHRY, CDR2 SYGVKD. There are 16 residues in the CDR3. V lost 3 bases and J lost 3; bases outside the gene matches: 7. CDR3 in amino acids: CAISESDRGLKETQYF. The CDR3 DNA reads as TGTGCCATCAGTGAATCAGACAGGGGGCTGAAAGAGACCCAGTACTTC.

This chain joins TRBV4-3 and TRBJ1-2, with D possibly TRBD1 on 5 matching bases. V was trimmed by 0 bases and J by 8 bases, leaving 19 bases between them. Germline assignment: CDR1 LGHNA and CDR2 YSLEER. CDR3 size: 16 residues. The CDR3 loop reads CASSQDAQTGRRGYTF. CDR3 DNA sequence: TGCGCCAGCAGCCAAGATGCGCAGACGGGACGTCGGGGCTACACCTTC.

The chain has TRBV5-1 and TRBJ2-5, with TRBD2 matching over 8 bases. Looked up from germline, CDR1 is SGHRS and CDR2 is YFSETQ. This CDR3 is 13 amino acids long. V lost 5 bases and J lost 2; bases outside the gene matches: 2. The CDR3 sequence is CASRTGGQETQYF. CDR3 nucleotide sequence: TGCGCCAGCAGGACGGGGGGGCAAGAGACCCAGTACTTC.

This clone was seen more than once but under ten times. The chain links TRBV4-2 to TRBJ1-4; maybe TRBD1 (5 bases). V was trimmed by 4 bases and J by 7 bases, leaving 16 bases between them. Germline V gene sequence: CDR1 LGHNA, CDR2 YNFKEQ. This CDR3 region has 15 residues. The CDR3 nucleotides read TGTGCCAGCAGCCCGCCGACAGAGGATTTTGAAAAACTGTTTTTT. It specifies CASSPPTEDFEKLFF.

V and J are TRBV19 and TRBJ1-5; D perhaps matches TRBD1 (6 bases). CDR3 size: 16 residues. CDR1 LNHDA and CDR2 SQIVND come from the germline V gene (reference sequence). Trimming shortened V by 3 bases and J by 0 bases, and 12 bases separated the two germline ends. The DNA of the CDR3 is TGTGCCAGTAGTATCTATGGACAGTCTAGCAATCAGCCCCAGCATTTT. It specifies CASSIYGQSSNQPQHF.

The V gene is TRBV7-2, the J gene TRBJ1-1; D unresolved. CDR1 and CDR2 from the germline V gene are SGHTA and FQGNSA. The CDR3 is 15 residues long. The V end lost 1 base, the J end lost 0 bases, and 9 bases lay between the germline ends. This CDR3 reads CASSLGPGMNTEAFF. CDR3 bases: TGTGCCAGCAGCTTAGGTCCGGGGATGAACACTGAAGCTTTCTTT.